This T cell receptor (beta chain) was identified in a study of T cell changes during pregnancy in multiple sclerosis (dated by TCRdb to between 2017 and 2020). Broadly, across the study: Changes in the T cell repertoire over the course of pregnancy were examined in this study in women with multiple sclerosis.

Preparation of the library involved the immunoSEQ multiplex PCR assay. TCRdb retrieved this table from immuneACCESS and kept in-frame rearrangements only. Not all clones are present; in checked studies, unresolved V genes account for under half, and no reason is known for the remainder. This sample holds some 60,000 clones; roughly nine tenths were observed only once. The top ten hold roughly 0.85% of the sample. For CDR1 and CDR2, the germline V gene lists KGHSH and LQKENI. Clipping removes 2 bases from V and 0 bases from J, with 3 as the unmatched junction base count. The CDR3, from cysteine to phenylalanine, totals 17 residues. The DNA shown is the 51-base CDR3, in frame from base 1. Regarding this clone: What this receptor recognizes is not known. Base quality data are lacking; no much larger clone is found one base away.

Recombination joined TRBV18 with TRBJ2-6, and 8 junction bases match TRBD1. The sample was peripheral blood, taken before pregnancy. The TCR comes from a female donor with multiple sclerosis, enrolled in a pregnancy study. The CDR3: CASSPWTGSSGANVLTF. At the DNA level, the sequence is TGTGCCAGCTCACCATGGACAGGGAGCTCTGGGGCCAACGTCCTGACTTTC. The reference TRBV18 and TRBJ2-6 proteins fill in what lies around the CDR3, so the full variable domain reads NAGVMQNPRHLVRRRGQEARLRCSPMKGHSHVYWYRQLPEEGLKFMVYLQKENIIDESGMPKERFSAEFPKEGPSILRIQQVVRGDSAAYFCASSPWTGSSGANVLTFGAGSRLTVL.